Below are 27 T cell receptor beta chains sequenced from a single sample in a study of T-cell reconstitution after alpha-beta-depleted transplantation in children (dated by TCRdb to about 2016). According to the study, the label for this sample's treatment or condition signals: allogeneic hematopoietic cell transplantation with graft depleted of TCRalphabeta T cells and CD19 B cells. The protocol used for the library was PCR. TCRdb names Illumina HiSeq 2500 as the instrument used. TCR libraries were prepared with molecular barcoding, using unique molecular identifiers to normalize TCRbeta repertoire quantification. TCRdb reanalyzed the raw reads on its own, using fastp at Q25 for trimming and MiXCR for clone calling, and kept in-frame beta chains. Every entry covers one CDR3 protein and lists the most common genes and DNA from its rows. Recorded for this sample are about 900,000 distinct CDR3 sequences; about 30% of them occurred a single time. Jointly, the top ten make up roughly 31% of the sample.

This specimen consisted of PBMCs, mostly from graft donor cells, obtained 360 days after TCRalphabeta/CD19-depleted stem cell transplant. These receptors were obtained from a boy less than two years old who had a stem cell transplant for SCID, so the T cells may come from the graft donor.

This clonotype has a handful of counts. V usage is TRBV5-1 and J usage is TRBJ2-7, with D uncertain. The CDR3 contains 12 residues. V was shortened by 2 bases and J by 5 bases, with 8 bases between the two germline ends. Germline V gives CDR1 SGHRS, CDR2 YFSETQ. The CDR3 region is CASSFSTNEQYF. In DNA, the CDR3 is TGCGCCAGCAGCTTTTCGACGAACGAGCAGTACTTC.

V gene TRBV7-3 combines with J gene TRBJ2-1; the D is unclear. The ends were cut back, 3 bases at V and 4 bases at J, with 13 bases in the middle. This CDR3 is 15 amino acids long. The germline V gene encodes CDR1 SGHTA and CDR2 FQGTGA. The CDR3 loop is CASSFFPARYNEQFF. CDR3 DNA: TGTGCCAGCAGCTTCTTTCCGGCCAGGTACAATGAGCAGTTCTTC.

Only a few counts were recorded for this clonotype. The chain carries TRBV7-2 and TRBJ2-7; 14 bases agree with TRBD2. This CDR3 spans 16 amino acids. CDR1 and CDR2 from the germline V gene are SGHTA and FQGNSA. The V segment lost 5 bases and the J segment 8 bases; nucleotides outside the gene matches: 11. CDR3 coding DNA: TGTGCCAGCAGCGGGGGACTAGCGGGGGTACCTACGAAGCAGTACTTC. This sequence encodes CASSGGLAGVPTKQYF. The variable domain in full, completed from reference TRBV7-2 and TRBJ2-7, reads GAGVSQSPSNKVTEKGKDVELRCDPISGHTALYWYRQSLGQGLEFLIYFQGNSAPDKSGLPSDRFSAERTGGSVSTLTIQRTQQEDSAVYLCASSGGLAGVPTKQYFGPGTRLTVT.

The gene calls are TRBV2 and TRBJ2-3; D is possibly TRBD1 (6 bases). The CDR3 extends over 14 amino acids. Germline loops: CDR1 SNHLY, CDR2 FYNNEI. V lost 1 base and J lost 4, with 9 bases in between. The CDR3 DNA is TGTGCCAGCAGTGAAGGACAGGTTGCAGATACGCAGTATTTT. It yields the protein CASSEGQVADTQYF.

This clonotype occurred a few times. The V call is TRBV10-3, the J call TRBJ2-7; TRBD1 matches at 9 bases. The CDR3 sequence is 15 residues long. Trimming took 10 bases from V and 2 from J; bases not matched to a gene: 12. In germline, CDR1 is ENHRY, CDR2 SYGVKD. CDR3 sequence: CATLIHRDRAYEQYF. CDR3 nucleotide sequence: TGTGCCACCCTGATACACCGGGACAGGGCCTACGAGCAGTACTTC.

The rearrangement uses TRBV7-2 and TRBJ2-1; D might be TRBD2 (5 bases). The length of the CDR3 is 17 residues. Trimming stripped 7 bases from V and 0 bases from J, with 19 bases between. The germline gives CDR1 SGHTA, CDR2 FQGNSA. The CDR3 loop is CASTPGKALSSYNEQFF. Written as DNA, the CDR3 is TGTGCCAGCACCCCGGGGAAGGCCCTCAGCTCCTACAATGAGCAGTTCTTC.

The chain employs TRBV20-1 and TRBJ2-2; 13 positions agree with TRBD2. Germline CDR1 and CDR2: DFQATT and SNEGSKA (reference sequence). The CDR3 extends over 19 amino acids. V lost 5 bases and J lost 0; bases outside the gene matches: 12. The CDR3 region is CSALLPGLAGKSNTGELFF. CDR3 nucleotide sequence: TGCAGTGCTCTCCTCCCGGGACTAGCGGGGAAATCGAACACCGGGGAGCTGTTTTTT.

The V gene is TRBV7-9, the J gene TRBJ2-3; D not resolved. Germline V CDR1 and CDR2: SEHNR, FQNEAQ (reference sequence). Trimming removed 4 bases from V and 6 bases from J, with 11 bases in between. The CDR3 sequence is 13 residues long. CDR3 nucleotide sequence: TGTGCCAGCAGCTGGTCAGCCACGGATACGCAGTATTTT. Translation gives CASSWSATDTQYF.

The rearrangement uses TRBV4-2 and TRBJ1-5; perhaps TRBD1 as D (5 bases). Germline lookup yields CDR1 LGHNA and CDR2 YNFKEQ. V gave up 0 bases and J gave up 11 bases, with 14 bases separating them. This CDR3 is built from 14 residues. Here the CDR3 DNA reads TGTGCCAGCAGCCAAGAATGGGACTCCCGGGCCCAGCATTTT. Translated, it gives CASSQEWDSRAQHF.

The chain employs TRBV7-3 and TRBJ2-7; a possible D gene is TRBD2 (5 bases). The length of the CDR3 is 13 residues. The germline gives CDR1 SGHTA, CDR2 FQGTGA. Deletions cut 3 bases from V and 6 bases from J, with 12 bases between. CDR3 sequence (DNA): TGTGCCAGCAGCTTTGATCTAGCAAGCGAGCAGTACTTC. As protein: CASSFDLASEQYF. The variable domain in full, completed from reference TRBV7-3 and TRBJ2-7, reads GAGVSQTPSNKVTEKGKYVELRCDPISGHTALYWYRQSLGQGPEFLIYFQGTGAADDSGLPNDRFFAVRPEGSVSTLKIQRTERGDSAVYLCASSFDLASEQYFGPGTRLTVT.

In its sample, this clonotype was seen a few times. V is TRBV5-1 and J is TRBJ1-1; D not resolved. Trimming removed 5 bases at V and 5 bases at J, with 16 bases between. The CDR3 contains 14 residues. Germline CDR1 SGHRS, CDR2 YFSETQ. The CDR3 reads CASSSTGMGTEAFF. CDR3 DNA: TGCGCCAGCAGTTCCACGGGGATGGGAACTGAAGCTTTCTTT.

The chain links TRBV4-2 to TRBJ2-1; TRBD1 agrees at 8 bases. After removal of 0 bases from V and 5 bases from J, the junction contained 6 bases not matched to a gene. This CDR3 spans 16 amino acids. Germline V gene data show CDR1 as LGHNA and CDR2 as YNFKEQ. CDR3 sequence (DNA): TGTGCCAGCAGCCAAGATAATGACAGGGGCCACAATGAGCAGTTCTTC. Its protein product is CASSQDNDRGHNEQFF.

The V call is TRBV3-1, the J call TRBJ2-5; D perhaps matches TRBD2 (5 bases). This CDR3 region has 15 residues. From germline, CDR1 is LGHDT and CDR2 YNNKEL (reference sequence). V lost 3 bases and J lost 1, with 12 bases in between. The CDR3 loop reads CASSQSGPFQETQYF. The CDR3 bases are TGTGCCAGCAGCCAGAGCGGACCGTTCCAAGAGACCCAGTACTTC.

The chain combines TRBV7-7 with TRBJ2-1; TRBD2 aligns across 10 bases. Unmatched junction bases numbered 3, after V lost 1 base and J lost 3 bases. CDR3 length equals 16 residues. Per germline, CDR1 SSHAT and CDR2 FNYEAQ (reference sequence). CDR3 sequence: CASSLEASGGYNEQFF. For the CDR3, the DNA is TGTGCCAGCAGCTTAGAGGCTAGCGGGGGCTACAATGAGCAGTTCTTC.

The chain recombines TRBV7-2 with TRBJ2-3, with TRBD2 matching 7 bases. V trimming: 5 bases; J trimming: 0 bases; junction bases outside the gene matches: 11. The CDR3 runs to 17 residues. Germline assignment: CDR1 SGHTA and CDR2 FQGNSA. The DNA for the CDR3 is TGTGCCAGCAGCCCCACGCCGGGACTATCTAGCACAGATACGCAGTATTTT. This sequence encodes CASSPTPGLSSTDTQYF.

This chain joins TRBV7-9 and TRBJ2-3; D is ambiguous. V lost 1 base, J lost 4 bases, and 9 bases lay in between. Germline CDR1 reads SEHNR; CDR2 reads FQNEAQ (reference sequence). The CDR3 sequence is 14 residues long. The CDR3 protein is CASSLDRRADTQYF. The CDR3 bases are TGTGCCAGCAGCTTAGACAGACGAGCAGATACGCAGTATTTT.

This clonotype turned up a few times. J is TRBJ2-1 and V is TRBV20-1; D gene uncertain. V was cut by 5 bases and J by 8 bases, with 19 bases left in between. This CDR3 region has 14 residues. The germline V gene encodes CDR1 DFQATT and CDR2 SNEGSKA (reference sequence). For the CDR3, the DNA is TGCAGTGCTTCCCGTCTAGGTGGATCATATGAGCAGTTCTTC. As protein: CSASRLGGSYEQFF.

This clonotype showed up just a few times. The chain couples TRBV4-2 to TRBJ2-1; 10 bases fit TRBD1. The CDR3 totals 14 residues. Per the germline V gene, CDR1 is LGHNA and CDR2 is YNFKEQ. V was clipped by 1 base and J by 7 bases; unmatched bases: 1. This chain's CDR3 is CASSQGQGANEQFF. CDR3 coding DNA: TGTGCCAGCAGCCAAGGACAGGGGGCGAATGAGCAGTTCTTC.

This clonotype turned up a few times. The CDR3: CSCTSQQSYYYGYTF. CDR3 sequence (DNA): TGCAGTTGTACATCACAGCAGTCCTATTACTATGGCTACACCTTC. This chain links TRBV20-1 with TRBJ1-2; D is unresolved. This CDR3 has 15 amino acids. Germline V gives CDR1 DFQATT, CDR2 SNEGSKA (reference sequence). V lost 8 bases and J 3 bases, leaving 22 bases between the germline ends.

This clonotype was detected only a few times. The chain recombines TRBV12-3 or TRBV12-4 with TRBJ1-2; D is undetermined. Trimming cost V 5 bases and J 6 bases, with 19 bases left between them. CDR3 length: 15 amino acids. CDR3 nucleotide sequence: TGTGCCAGCAGTGCCCAGACTGGGGTAGTTGATGGCTACACCTTC. It codes for CASSAQTGVVDGYTF.

The V and J genes are TRBV11-1 and TRBJ2-3; TRBD2 aligns across 16 bases. Germline assignment: CDR1 SGHAT and CDR2 FQDESV (reference sequence). This CDR3 has 18 amino acids. V shed 5 bases and J 4 bases; nucleotides not matched to a gene: 9. CDR3 sequence: CASSPPLGLAGGPDTQYF. In DNA form, the CDR3 reads TGTGCCAGCAGCCCTCCCTTGGGACTAGCGGGGGGGCCAGATACGCAGTATTTT.

The chain is built from TRBV9 and TRBJ2-1; the D gene could be TRBD1 or TRBD2 (5 bases each). CDR3 length: 15 residues. Germline assignment: CDR1 SGDLS and CDR2 YYNGEE. The V end was cut by 3 bases, the J end by 4 bases, with 14 bases between. The CDR3 DNA sequence: TGTGCCAGCAGCGCAACCCTTGGGGGTTACAATGAGCAGTTCTTC. Protein: CASSATLGGYNEQFF.

The chain couples TRBV10-3 to TRBJ2-5, with 8 bases aligning to TRBD2. V was pared by 4 bases and J by 4 bases, with 8 bases of the junction left unmatched. From germline, CDR1 is ENHRY and CDR2 SYGVKD. CDR3 length: 15 amino acids. The CDR3 protein is CAISAETSAAETQYF. CDR3 DNA: TGTGCCATCAGTGCGGAGACTAGCGCCGCAGAGACCCAGTACTTC.

V gene TRBV6-6 combines with J gene TRBJ1-2; D unresolved. CDR3 size: 13 residues. Deletions cut 2 bases from V and 6 bases from J, with 10 bases between. Germline assignment: CDR1 MNHNY and CDR2 SVGAGI (reference sequence). CDR3 protein: CASSYVPRNGYTF. The DNA for the CDR3 is TGTGCCAGCAGTTACGTCCCAAGGAATGGCTACACCTTC.

There are many counts of this clonotype. CDR3 protein: CASSLTSGRTDTQYF. The DNA of the CDR3 is TGTGCCAGCAGTTTAACTAGCGGACGCACAGATACGCAGTATTTT. The rearrangement uses TRBV12-3 or TRBV12-4 and TRBJ2-3, with 8 bases lining up with TRBD2. V shed 2 bases and J 1 base; nucleotides not matched to a gene: 2. CDR3 size: 15 residues.

In its sample, this clonotype was seen once. CDR3 residues: CASSFKGPYNEQFF. CDR3 in DNA: TGTGCCAGCAGTTTTAAGGGGCCCTACAATGAGCAGTTCTTC. The rearrangement links TRBV27 to TRBJ2-1; tentative D call: TRBD1 (5 bases). Germline-derived CDR1 and CDR2 are MNHEY and SMNVEV (reference sequence). Between the trimmed V and J ends, which lost 3 bases and 2 bases, there was a span of 8 bases. The CDR3 extends over 14 amino acids.

This clonotype was observed a handful of times. This chain links TRBV5-1 with TRBJ2-7, with TRBD1 as a possible D gene (5 bases). Per germline, CDR1 SGHRS and CDR2 YFSETQ. The CDR3 has 14 amino acids. V shed 7 bases and J shed 2 bases, with 16 bases lying between them. The CDR3 sequence is CASALTAGPYEQYF. The CDR3 DNA reads TGCGCCAGCGCGCTTACCGCAGGGCCCTACGAGCAGTACTTC.